This T cell receptor beta chain was identified during a study of low-dose radiotherapy and immunotherapy resistance in tumors. Study at large: Intravenous cyclophosphamide 200 mg/m2 was given every two weeks, one day before radiation and immunotherapy. With cycle 1 day 1 as the start, patients took oral aspirin 300 mg daily for four cycles.

The time point was: after trial treatment. The treatment was: LDRT plus nivolumab, ipilimumab, low-dose cyclophosphamide and aspirin (RACIN trial). Enrollment required an advanced solid tumor negative for tumor-infiltrating lymphocytes. This clonotype was detected ten times or more. A constant-region primer paired with the V-primer adapter amplified TCRs over approximately 20 PCR cycles. MiXCR was run by TCRdb on the reads, yielding one entry per CDR3 protein. The profile shows some 52,000 distinct CDR3 sequences, approximately 35% of them singletons. The V gene end was trimmed by 3 bases and the J gene end by 8 bases; junction bases not matched to a gene: 6. The CDR3 loop spans 14 amino acids. From germline, CDR1 is GTSNPN and CDR2 SVGIG (reference sequence).

The sequence came from a male donor with rectosigmoid adenocarcinoma. V and J are TRBV30 and TRBJ1-6; TRBD1 aligns across 8 bases. This specimen consisted of PBMCs, obtained after low-dose radiotherapy plus immunotherapy. CDR3 sequence: CAWSTGTGDSPLHF. In nucleotides, the CDR3 is TGTGCCTGGAGCACCGGGACAGGCGATTCACCCCTCCACTTT.